Listed here are 7 T cell receptor beta chains from one sample, sequenced in a study of T cell clonotyping in hematopoietic cell transplantation. Generated by immunoSEQ multiplex PCR, the TCRdb table keeps only in-frame clones and is missing some. The top ten hold 27% of the sample, which has 4,500 to 6,500 clones, around 80% seen once. The starting material was PBMCs, obtained 100 days after allogeneic stem cell transplant. The receptors stem from a male patient between 45 and 59 years old who had an allogeneic stem cell transplant from an unrelated donor, so the T cells may come from the graft donor. Some clones in this sample may be carry-over from other donors' samples.

J is TRBJ2-1 and V is TRBV5-1; D is perhaps TRBD1 (5 bases). Trimming left V 0 bases short and J 5 bases short, with 12 bases between. This CDR3 comprises 15 residues. Germline values: CDR1 SGHRS, CDR2 YFSETQ. The CDR3 region has the DNA TGCGCCAGCAGCTTGGCATCAGGGTCAGACAATGAGCAGTTCTTC. It codes for CASSLASGSDNEQFF.

The rearrangement links TRBV5-1 to TRBJ1-2; D ambiguous. The germline CDR1 and CDR2 sequences are SGHRS and YFSETQ. The length of the CDR3 is 12 residues. Trimming shortened V by 0 bases and J by 8 bases, and 8 bases separated the two germline ends. CDR3 protein: CASSLVPGGYTF. The CDR3 DNA reads TGCGCCAGCAGCTTGGTTCCGGGAGGCTACACCTTC.

This clone was seen a few times. The V gene is TRBV10-1, the J gene TRBJ2-1; 7 nucleotides line up with TRBD2. The germline CDR1 and CDR2 sequences are WNHNN and SYGVQD (reference sequence). Trimming cost V 2 bases and J 3 bases; bases outside gene matches: 7. The CDR3 length is 16 residues. The CDR3 spells CASSEGLSGNYNEQFF. The CDR3 nucleotides read TGCGCCAGCAGTGAGGGTCTCAGCGGGAACTACAATGAGCAGTTCTTC.

The gene calls are TRBV29-1 and TRBJ1-1; TRBD1 might be the D (5 bases). Trimming stripped 3 bases from V and 4 bases from J, with 12 bases between. The germline V gene encodes CDR1 SQVTM and CDR2 ANQGSEA. The CDR3 runs 13 residues. CDR3 in amino acids: CSVDQGRSTEAFF. Written as DNA, the CDR3 is TGCAGCGTTGACCAGGGTAGGTCCACTGAAGCTTTCTTT. The full variable domain, in which reference TRBV29-1 and TRBJ1-1 provide the parts outside the CDR3, is SAVISQKPSRDICQRGTSLTIQCQVDSQVTMMFWYRQQPGQSLTLIATANQGSEATYESGFVIDKFPISRPNLTFSTLTVSNMSPEDSSIYLCSVDQGRSTEAFFGQGTRLTVV.

The chain uses TRBV5-4 and TRBJ1-5; D not resolved. Trimming stripped 0 bases from V and 6 bases from J, with 13 bases between. This CDR3 has 15 residues. Germline values: CDR1 SGHNT, CDR2 YYREEE (reference sequence). CDR3 amino acids: CASSLGGSGSQPQHF. In DNA form, the CDR3 reads TGTGCCAGCAGCTTGGGGGGAAGTGGTAGTCAGCCCCAGCATTTT.

This clone was counted a few times. The chain has TRBV5-1 and TRBJ2-5; D unresolved. The CDR3 loop spans 12 amino acids. The V end was cut by 2 bases, the J end by 0 bases, with 2 bases between. In germline, CDR1 is SGHRS, CDR2 YFSETQ. The CDR3 loop reads CASSFDQETQYF. The CDR3 region has the DNA TGCGCCAGCAGCTTCGACCAAGAGACCCAGTACTTC.

The rearrangement joins TRBV19 to TRBJ1-2, with TRBD1 as a possible D gene (5 bases). The CDR3 contains 14 residues. CDR1 LNHDA and CDR2 SQIVND come from the germline V gene (reference sequence). V shed 6 bases and J shed 4 bases, with 15 bases lying between them. CDR3 in DNA: TGTGCCAGTAGAAACCAGGGCCAGGGCTATGGCTACACCTTC. Protein product: CASRNQGQGYGYTF.